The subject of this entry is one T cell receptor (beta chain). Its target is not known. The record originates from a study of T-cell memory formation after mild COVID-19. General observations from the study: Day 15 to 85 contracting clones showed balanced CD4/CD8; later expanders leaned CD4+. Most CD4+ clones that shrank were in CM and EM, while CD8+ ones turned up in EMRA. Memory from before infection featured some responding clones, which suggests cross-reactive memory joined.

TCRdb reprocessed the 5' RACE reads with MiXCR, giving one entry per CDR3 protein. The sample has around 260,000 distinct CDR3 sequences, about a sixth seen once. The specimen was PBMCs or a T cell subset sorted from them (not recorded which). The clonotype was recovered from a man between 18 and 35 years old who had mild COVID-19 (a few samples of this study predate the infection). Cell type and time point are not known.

The CDR3 sequence: CASSFNAGKETQYF. For the CDR3, the DNA is TGTGCCAGCAGCTTCAACGCAGGGAAAGAGACCCAGTACTTC. The rearrangement joins TRBV7-2 to TRBJ2-5, with D possibly matching TRBD1 (5 bases). The germline CDR1 and CDR2 sequences are SGHTA and FQGNSA. Trimming stripped 3 bases from V and 3 bases from J, with 11 bases between. CDR3 length equals 14 residues.